This T cell receptor gamma chain is from a study of gamma-delta T cells after stem cell transplantation. TCRdb processed the RT-PCR reads again with the CATT caller. The sample holds some 1,500 gamma-chain clones, around a sixth seen once. The CDR3 loop spans 14 amino acids. The V gene end was trimmed by 0 bases and the J gene end by 6 bases; junction bases not matched to a gene: 8. Germline CDR1 reads EGSTGY; CDR2 reads YDSYTSSV. The TCR comes from a human donor. It is not recorded whose cells these are; they may come from a transplant donor. The sample comprised gamma-delta T cells. The chain joins TRGV4 to TRGJ1 or TRGJ2. The CDR3 loop is CATWDGHGCYKKLF. DNA for the CDR3: TGTGCCACCTGGGATGGGCATGGATGTTATAAGAAACTCTTT.